This T cell receptor (beta chain) was found in a study of cytomegalovirus exposure and HLA in healthy donors. Study outcomes and limitations: Later analysis indicated greater clonal expansion among HLA-associated TCR beta chains than among equally common other chains. Beyond CMV serostatus, there was no information to go on about immune exposure. The later analysis indicated that the majority of CMV-associated TCR beta chains appeared HLA-restricted. What TCR beta sequences reportedly achieved was accurate prediction of HLA-A and HLA-B alleles in most subjects.

Details on this clone: The antigen remains unidentified.

PCR involved 60 Vbeta and 13 Jbeta primers. Sequencing used immunoSEQ multiplex PCR; TCRdb keeps in-frame clones, though not all of them. This table has about 130,000 clones, about four fifths appearing once. The CDR3 has 12 amino acids. Germline V lookup: CDR1 MRHNA, CDR2 SNTAGT. V was cut by 6 bases and J by 8 bases, with 13 bases left in between. The V call is TRBV6-4, the J call TRBJ1-1; tentative D call: TRBD1 (5 bases). The receptor was derived from a man aged 25-45 years in good health and CMV-seronegative. Sequencing input: PBMCs. CDR3: CASRAPGGEAFF. CDR3 bases: TGTGCCAGCAGAGCCCCCGGGGGGGAAGCTTTCTTT.